Listed below are T cell receptor beta chains from one sample, sequenced in a study of blood T cell repertoires in COVID-19. Produced via immunoSEQ multiplex PCR; TCRdb's table is partial and in-frame only. The sample shows approximately 360,000 clones, roughly four fifths of them seen only once. Material for sequencing was PBMCs or T cells enriched from blood (not recorded which). These receptors originate from a woman in her forties or fifties who had recovered from COVID-19. The CDR3 runs from the conserved cysteine through the conserved F or W. A D gene is named only where the DNA matches it firmly. Expanded clones get a size class; other rows say once, few or many, or leave the size out.

v_gene	d_gene	len	abundance	j_gene	CDR3nt	CDR3aa
TRBV2	TRBD1	14	few	TRBJ2-1	TGTGCCAGCAAGCCAGGGACAGGGGACAATGAGCAGTTCTTC	CASKPGTGDNEQFF
TRBV4-1	TRBD1	16	many	TRBJ2-1	TGCGCCAGCAGCCAAGCCCCCAGGACAGGGTTAGGTGAGCAGTTCTTC	CASSQAPRTGLGEQFF
TRBV4-1	.	15	.	TRBJ1-1	TGCGCCAGCAGCCAGGCGCCCCGGGAGAGCACTGAAGCTTTCTTT	CASSQAPRESTEAFF
TRBV5-6	TRBD2	16	.	TRBJ2-2	TGTGCCAGCAGCTTGGTTACGGGAGGGCCCACCGGGGAGCTGTTTTTT	CASSLVTGGPTGELFF
TRBV12-3/TRBV12-4	TRBD1	13	.	TRBJ1-6	TGTGCCAGCAGCCAACAGGGGAATTCACCCCTCCACTTT	CASSQQGNSPLHF
TRBV5-1	TRBD2	15	.	TRBJ2-3	TGCGCCAGCAGCCTTAGCGGGGGTGTGGCAGATACGCAGTATTTT	CASSLSGGVADTQYF
TRBV11-3	.	15	few	TRBJ2-1	TGTGCCAGCAGCTTGGGCGCCTTCCCCTACAATGAGCAGTTCTTC	CASSLGAFPYNEQFF
TRBV6-5	.	16	once	TRBJ1-1	TGTGCCAGCAGTTACTCGTCAATAAGGGGATGGACTGAAGCTTTCTTT	CASSYSSIRGWTEAFF
TRBV5-1	.	14	.	TRBJ1-3	TGCGCCAGCAGCTTTGGAGGAAGGGGAAACACCATATATTTT	CASSFGGRGNTIYF
TRBV27	TRBD1	16	.	TRBJ1-2	TGTGCCAGCAGTCCCACCCTCCAATACAGGGGAGGTGGCTACACCTTC	CASSPTLQYRGGGYTF
TRBV6-5	.	13	.	TRBJ1-4	TGTGCCAGCGCGGTGCAACTCAATGAAAAACTGTTTTTT	CASAVQLNEKLFF
TRBV29-1	TRBD1	16	once	TRBJ1-1	TGCAGCGTCCACCCGACAGGGGCGATTTGGGACACTGAAGCTTTCTTT	CSVHPTGAIWDTEAFF